This TCR beta chain was recorded in a study of low-dose radiotherapy and immunotherapy resistance in tumors. Per germline, CDR1 GTSNPN and CDR2 SVGIG (reference sequence). Trimming cost V 5 bases and J 2 bases, with 9 bases left between them. This CDR3 is 12 amino acids long. This clonotype was seen many times. Specified time point: before trial treatment. TRAV- and TRBV-specific primers, spanning alpha and beta chains, primed first-strand cDNA. Amplification, which lasted around 18 PCR cycles, used a constant-region primer and V-primer adapter to amplify TCRs. TCRdb redid the calling of the reads with MiXCR, one entry per CDR3 protein. The data contain 80,000 to 90,000 distinct CDR3 sequences, 15% to 20% of them singletons.

The TCR was taken from a male donor with prostate cancer. Sequencing used PBMCs, obtained before treatment. The rearrangement links TRBV30 to TRBJ1-1, with D perhaps matching TRBD1 (5 bases). DNA for the CDR3: TGTGCCTGGGCGGGGCCCAACACTGAAGCTTTCTTT. This translates into CAWAGPNTEAFF.